This is a list of T cell receptor beta chains from one sample in a study of cytomegalovirus exposure and HLA in healthy donors. Here immunoSEQ multiplex PCR was the method, and the copy in TCRdb shows in-frame clones only, minus some. The repertoire holds some 140,000 clones, about 80% seen once, with approximately 4.3% in the top ten. Sequenced input: PBMCs. The receptors were sampled from a man in his thirties or forties in good health. Each CDR3 is given with its conserved first and last residue. The order of the fields is V gene, clone size, J gene, D gene, CDR3 DNA, CDR3 protein. D genes are given only for firm matches. Only part of the rows carry a size: once, few, many, or a class if the clone is expanded.

TRBV28,.,TRBJ2-7,.,TGTGCCAGCAGTATACCTAGCGCCGCAGCCTACGAGCAGTACTTC,CASSIPSAAAYEQYF
TRBV11-2,.,TRBJ2-2,.,TGTGCCAGCAGCTTCCCGGGGGTGGTCGGGGAGCTGTTTTTT,CASSFPGVVGELFF
TRBV11-2,.,TRBJ2-5,.,TGTGCCAGCAACCCAACTTCGTCGGAGACCCAGTACTTC,CASNPTSSETQYF
TRBV4-3,.,TRBJ2-5,.,TGCGCCAGCAGCCAAGACGGGGGACCAGGGGAGACCCAGTACTTC,CASSQDGGPGETQYF
TRBV18,.,TRBJ2-7,TRBD2,TGTGCCAGCTCAAGTAGCGGGAGGGCCCACTACGAGCAGTACTTC,CASSSSGRAHYEQYF
TRBV11-3,once,TRBJ2-2,TRBD2,TGTGCCAGCAGCTCAAGGACTAGCCAGGCCGGGGAGCTGTTTTTT,CASSSRTSQAGELFF
TRBV6-5,few,TRBJ2-7,.,TGTGCCAGCAGTGAGGGCTACGAGCAGTACTTC,CASSEGYEQYF
TRBV5-6,.,TRBJ2-5,TRBD2,TGTGCCAGCAGCCCCCCGTACGGGCGGGAGGGCCAAGAGACCCAGTACTTC,CASSPPYGREGQETQYF
TRBV7-3,.,TRBJ1-2,TRBD1,TGTGCCAGCAGCCCGACAGGGGCGAATGGCTACACCTTC,CASSPTGANGYTF
TRBV25-1,.,TRBJ1-5,.,TGTGCCGCCTCCGACGGGGGGCAGCCCCAGCATTTT,CAASDGGQPQHF
TRBV10-3,.,TRBJ1-3,.,TGTGCCATCAGTGAGCCGGGATCTGGAAACACCATATATTTT,CAISEPGSGNTIYF
TRBV7-3,.,TRBJ2-1,TRBD1,TGTGCCAGCAGCTTACACGGACAGGGCAATGAGCAGTTCTTC,CASSLHGQGNEQFF